This T cell receptor beta chain was captured by sequencing in a study of patients and donors after allogeneic stem cell transplantation (dated by TCRdb to 2019 to 2021). Relative to germline, V is 1 base shorter and J is 10 bases shorter, with 11 bases between their ends. The germline V gene sets CDR1 to SGHNT and CDR2 to YENEEA. Reading from cysteine to phenylalanine, the CDR3 counts 14 amino acids. The read is trimmed to its CDR3 DNA, 42 bases read in frame from base 1. Comments on this clonotype: Its antigen is unknown. No much larger clone exists at a distance of one base, and base qualities are not known.

Preparation of the library involved RT-PCR. Sequencing was carried out with a NextSeq 550. TCRdb's own reprocessing of the public reads used fastp at Q25 and MiXCR and kept productive beta chains. Each record represents a unique CDR3 protein, reported with the most common genes and DNA among its rows. The sample has some 160,000 distinct CDR3 sequences on record, 24% of them singletons. The biggest ten clones account for about 25% of the sample. The sequence links TRBV11-3 to TRBJ1-6, with the D segment identity uncertain. This TCR was sampled from a human donor who was either an allogeneic HSCT recipient or a stem cell or donor lymphocyte infusion donor (not recorded which). It is not recorded whose cells these are; they may come from a transplant donor. The sample was blood, either unsorted or a sorted T cell fraction (not recorded which). The CDR3 corresponds to CASSLAPGNSPLHF. The nucleotide sequence is given as TGTGCCAGCAGCTTAGCCCCTGGAAACTCACCCCTCCACTTT.